These 20 T cell receptor beta chains were all obtained from the same sample, sequenced in a study of blood T cell repertoires in COVID-19. TCRdb's table, derived via immunoSEQ multiplex PCR, lists solely in-frame clones and lacks some. The sample yields some 400,000 clones, 89% seen once. The sample comprised PBMCs or T cells enriched from blood (not recorded which). The receptor source for this set is a woman under 40 who had recovered from COVID-19.

The chain employs TRBV27 and TRBJ1-4; D possibly corresponds to TRBD1 (6 bases). The CDR3 loop spans 15 amino acids. Between the trimmed V and J ends, which lost 3 bases and 6 bases, there was a span of 14 bases. CDR1 and CDR2 from the germline V gene are MNHEY and SMNVEV (reference sequence). The CDR3 DNA is TGTGCCAGCAGTTTCCGATATGGGGGCGATGAAAAACTGTTTTTT. This sequence encodes CASSFRYGGDEKLFF.

In nucleotides, the CDR3 is TGTGCCAGCAGCGTAGCGGAGTTTGGAGGGGCCACCTACGAGCAGTACTTC. Amino acids: CASSVAEFGGATYEQYF. This rearrangement joins TRBV9 to TRBJ2-7; D may be TRBD2 (6 bases). Trimming stripped 0 bases from V and 2 bases from J, with 18 bases between. This CDR3 is 17 amino acids long. In germline, CDR1 is SGDLS, CDR2 YYNGEE.

The chain links TRBV7-8 to TRBJ2-7, with 7 bases aligning to TRBD1. CDR1 and CDR2 from the germline V gene are SGHVS and FQNEAQ. After removal of 2 bases from V and 2 bases from J, the junction contained 12 bases not matched to a gene. The CDR3 is 17 amino acids. CDR3 residues: CASSLLTGYKEAYEQYF. The CDR3, as DNA: TGTGCCAGCAGCTTATTGACAGGGTATAAAGAAGCCTACGAGCAGTACTTC.

The V gene is TRBV4-1, the J gene TRBJ2-1, with a weak D call TRBD2 (7 bases). This CDR3 comprises 16 residues. V was clipped by 4 bases and J by 3 bases, with 16 bases between them. CDR1 and CDR2 from the germline V gene are MGHRA and YSYEKL. The CDR3: CASSLEGGAYYNEQFF. CDR3 DNA: TGCGCCAGCAGCCTAGAAGGGGGGGCGTACTACAATGAGCAGTTCTTC.

The chain joins TRBV29-1 to TRBJ2-5, with D possibly being TRBD1 (5 bases). CDR3 size: 12 residues. From germline, CDR1 is SQVTM and CDR2 ANQGSEA. V was shortened by 5 bases and J by 2 bases, with 9 bases between the two germline ends. CDR3 sequence: CSVKRQQETQYF. CDR3 DNA: TGCAGCGTTAAAAGACAGCAAGAGACCCAGTACTTC.

The chain carries TRBV5-6 and TRBJ2-7, with no clear D. Germline V gene lookup returns CDR1 SGHDT and CDR2 YYEEEE. V was cut by 1 base and J by 9 bases, with 14 bases left in between. The CDR3 has 13 residues. The CDR3 nucleotides read TGTGCCAGCAGCTTGATCCGGCTTACGGGGCAGTACTTC. Amino acid sequence: CASSLIRLTGQYF.

V and J are TRBV10-2 and TRBJ1-1; D unclear. Trimming pared 1 base from V and 11 bases from J, leaving 11 bases between. Looked up from germline, CDR1 is WSHSY and CDR2 is SAAADI. The CDR3 length is 12 residues. As DNA, the CDR3 is TGCGCCAGCAGTGAGTGGATCCGGAGGGCTTTCTTT. This codes for CASSEWIRRAFF.

The chain has TRBV3-1 (or the pseudogene TRBV3-2) and TRBJ1-4, with 11 nucleotides matching TRBD1. V trimming: 5 bases; J trimming: 1 base; junction bases outside the gene matches: 12. The V gene's germline CDR1 is LGHDT and CDR2 YNNKEL (reference sequence). This CDR3 is 19 amino acids long. Here the CDR3 reads CASSRTGTGGLITNEKLFF. Here the CDR3 DNA reads TGTGCCAGCAGCAGAACCGGGACAGGGGGTTTAATAACTAATGAAAAACTGTTTTTT.

Comment on this clone: This sample includes further DNA sequences coding for the same CDR3. The chain uses TRBV18 and TRBJ2-5; D is perhaps TRBD2 (6 bases). The CDR3 totals 14 residues. Trimming stripped 3 bases from V and 0 bases from J, with 8 bases between. CDR1 is KGHSH and CDR2 is LQKENI in the germline V gene. The chain's CDR3 is CASSPGGDQETQYF. The CDR3 coding sequence is TGTGCCAGCTCACCCGGCGGGGACCAAGAGACCCAGTACTTC.

The V gene is TRBV30, the J gene TRBJ2-7; 7 bases match TRBD1. V trimming: 0 bases; J trimming: 1 base; junction bases outside the gene matches: 6. Germline CDR1 and CDR2: GTSNPN and SVGIG (reference sequence). This CDR3 is 15 amino acids long. Written as DNA, the CDR3 is TGTGCCTGGAGTGTTTCGACAGGGTGGTCCTACGAGCAGTACTTC. This codes for CAWSVSTGWSYEQYF.

This clone was observed a single time. This chain connects TRBV7-8 to TRBJ2-1, with 8 bases identical to TRBD2. The CDR3 consists of 15 residues. The trim removed 0 bases at V and 6 bases at J, leaving 4 bases unmatched. Germline V gene lookup returns CDR1 SGHVS and CDR2 FQNEAQ. The CDR3 DNA reads TGTGCCAGCAGCTTAGCCAGCGGGAGCATCAATGAGCAGTTCTTC. Residues: CASSLASGSINEQFF.

The chain uses TRBV9 and TRBJ2-2, with 8 nucleotides matching TRBD2. Germline V lookup: CDR1 SGDLS, CDR2 YYNGEE. J lost 4 bases, V lost 6 bases, and 17 bases had no gene match. This CDR3 region has 18 residues. CDR3 in DNA: TGTGCCAGCACCAGAAAACCCTCCGGGACTAGAAGCACCGGGGAGCTGTTTTTT. This codes for CASTRKPSGTRSTGELFF.

This sequence joins TRBV7-2 and TRBJ1-5, with a tentative D call TRBD1 (6 bases). Trimming stripped 1 base from V and 0 bases from J, with 10 bases between. The CDR3 spans 16 residues. Per the germline V gene, CDR1 is SGHTA and CDR2 is FQGNSA. The CDR3 sequence is CASSLGTAYSNQPQHF. The CDR3 DNA is TGTGCCAGCAGCTTAGGGACAGCTTATAGCAATCAGCCCCAGCATTTT.

Written as DNA, the CDR3 is TGTGCCAGCTCCCTGGAGGGGGGGAATCACGAGCAGTACTTC. Amino acid sequence: CASSLEGGNHEQYF. The V call is TRBV2, the J call TRBJ2-7; perhaps TRBD2 as D (7 bases). V was shortened by 8 bases and J by 5 bases, with 19 bases between the two germline ends. Per germline, CDR1 SNHLY and CDR2 FYNNEI. The CDR3 has 14 residues.

This clone was observed a handful of times. The rearrangement links TRBV6-4 to TRBJ2-1; possible D gene TRBD2, 6 bases. V lost 0 bases to trimming and J lost 6 bases, with 18 bases between them. This CDR3 region has 17 residues. CDR1 and CDR2 from the germline V gene are MRHNA and SNTAGT. CDR3 amino acids: CASSDSGPASEVNEQFF. The CDR3 DNA reads TGTGCCAGCAGTGACTCTGGCCCGGCTAGCGAAGTCAATGAGCAGTTCTTC.

The chain recombines TRBV18 with TRBJ1-5, with a tentative D call TRBD1 (6 bases). Germline values: CDR1 KGHSH, CDR2 LQKENI. Trimming stripped 3 bases from V and 3 bases from J, with 15 bases between. This CDR3 comprises 16 residues. The CDR3 spells CASSPGQLAINQPQHF. In DNA, the CDR3 is TGTGCCAGCTCACCTGGACAGTTAGCAATCAATCAGCCCCAGCATTTT.

V is TRBV5-1 and J is TRBJ1-5, with 9 bases lining up with TRBD1. CDR1 is SGHRS, CDR2 YFSETQ, per germline. The CDR3 covers 16 residues. Trimming took 4 bases from V and 10 from J; bases not matched to a gene: 15. CDR3 sequence (DNA): TGCGCCAGCAGCCGAGGACCGGACAGGGGTTTGCAACCCCAGCATTTT. It specifies CASSRGPDRGLQPQHF.

This chain links TRBV30 with TRBJ1-1; D uncertain. This CDR3 region has 13 residues. Trimming stripped 2 bases from V and 2 bases from J, with 9 bases between. CDR1 is GTSNPN and CDR2 is SVGIG in the germline V gene (reference sequence). CDR3 coding DNA: TGTGCCTGGAGTCGAAACTCAAACACTGAAGCTTTCTTT. Translation: CAWSRNSNTEAFF. Looking up the rest from reference TRBV30 and TRBJ1-1 gives the full variable domain: SQTIHQWPATLVQPVGSPLSLECTVEGTSNPNLYWYRQAAGRGLQLLFYSVGIGQISSEVPQNLSASRPQDRQFILSSKKLLLSDSGFYLCAWSRNSNTEAFFGQGTRLTVV.

The chain is built from TRBV3-1 (or the pseudogene TRBV3-2) and TRBJ2-7, with 9 bases that match TRBD1. The CDR3 runs 14 residues. Germline assignment: CDR1 LGHDT and CDR2 YNNKEL (reference sequence). J lost 3 bases, V lost 4 bases, and 4 bases had no gene match. This CDR3 reads CASSPLTGGYEQYF. The CDR3 DNA reads as TGTGCCAGCAGCCCATTGACAGGGGGCTACGAGCAGTACTTC.

V is TRBV24-1 and J is TRBJ1-6; 7 positions match TRBD1. Germline-derived CDR1 and CDR2 are KGHDR and SFDVKD. V was clipped by 8 bases and J by 2 bases; unmatched bases: 11. The CDR3 is 17 amino acids. The CDR3 coding sequence is TGTGCCACCAACCTACGCAGGACAGGCGCCTATAATTCACCCCTCCACTTT. It specifies CATNLRRTGAYNSPLHF.